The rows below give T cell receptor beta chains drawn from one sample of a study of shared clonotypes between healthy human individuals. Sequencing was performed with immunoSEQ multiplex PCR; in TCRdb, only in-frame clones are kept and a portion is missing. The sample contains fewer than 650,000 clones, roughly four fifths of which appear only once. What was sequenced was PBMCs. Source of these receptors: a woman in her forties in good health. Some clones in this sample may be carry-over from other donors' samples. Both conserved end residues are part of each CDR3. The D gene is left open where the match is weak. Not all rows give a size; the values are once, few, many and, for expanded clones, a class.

TGTGCCAGTCAGCGCCTAGCGGGAGTCACAGATACGCAGTATTTT	CASQRLAGVTDTQYF	15	TRBD2	TRBV19	TRBJ2-3	once
TGTGCCAGCAGCACCACGGGGGAGGCGAGCTACACCTTC	CASSTTGEASYTF	13	.	TRBV7-9	TRBJ1-2	.
TGTGCCACCGGCCCGTGGAGGCAGAATAGCAATCAGCCCCAGCATTTT	CATGPWRQNSNQPQHF	16	.	TRBV28	TRBJ1-5	.
TGTGCCTGGAGTGTAAGTTCGGGGACAGCTAGCTCTGGAAACACCATATATTTT	CAWSVSSGTASSGNTIYF	18	TRBD1	TRBV30	TRBJ1-3	.
TGTGTCAGAAGCCCTAAACGCTACGAGCAGTACTTC	CVRSPKRYEQYF	12	.	TRBV7-5	TRBJ2-7	.
TGCAGCGTTGAAGGGGCGGGAGTAGGCACAGATACGCAGTATTTT	CSVEGAGVGTDTQYF	15	TRBD2	TRBV29-1	TRBJ2-3	.
TGCAGCGTTAAAGACGGACAGGGGGCAAACGAGCAGTACTTC	CSVKDGQGANEQYF	14	TRBD1	TRBV29-1	TRBJ2-7	.
TGTGCCAGCAGTCCTACAGGGTCCTATGGCTACACCTTC	CASSPTGSYGYTF	13	.	TRBV6-1	TRBJ1-2	.
TGTGCCAGCAGCTCCGCAAAGCGGGAGGGTGCCTACAATGAGCAGTTCTTC	CASSSAKREGAYNEQFF	17	TRBD2	TRBV5-4	TRBJ2-1	.
TGCAGCGTTGAAGGCACTTCTGGGGCCAACGTCCTGACTTTC	CSVEGTSGANVLTF	14	.	TRBV29-1	TRBJ2-6	.
TGTGCCATCTACGGGGTTAACACCGGGGAGCTGTTTTTT	CAIYGVNTGELFF	13	.	TRBV10-3	TRBJ2-2	.
TGTGCCAGCAGTGACCGACTAGCGGGAGGGCCTTACGAGCAGTACTTC	CASSDRLAGGPYEQYF	16	TRBD2	TRBV6-1	TRBJ2-7	.
TGTGCCAGCAGCTTAAGCGGGCAGGGTACTTATGAGCAGTTCTTC	CASSLSGQGTYEQFF	15	.	TRBV7-2	TRBJ2-1	.
TGTGCCAGCAGCAGGGGACATGGGACCGGGGAGCTGTTTTTT	CASSRGHGTGELFF	14	.	TRBV5-8	TRBJ2-2	once
TGCAGTGCACCCGTGGCCGGTGGCTACACCTTC	CSAPVAGGYTF	11	.	TRBV20-1	TRBJ1-2	few
TGTGCCAGCAGCAGGAGACAGGGGGGCGAGCAGTACTTC	CASSRRQGGEQYF	13	TRBD1	TRBV11-1	TRBJ2-7	once
TGTGCCATCAGCCCGACAGGGCCCGGGGAGCTGTTTTTT	CAISPTGPGELFF	13	TRBD1	TRBV10-3	TRBJ2-2	.
TGCAGCGTTGGGGGAGCATCGGACAGGGGGTCCTACGAGCAGTACTTC	CSVGGASDRGSYEQYF	16	TRBD1	TRBV29-1	TRBJ2-7	once
TGTGCCAGCAGCCGCGCTAACCGGGACACTAGTTTCGAGCAGTACTTC	CASSRANRDTSFEQYF	16	.	TRBV7-8	TRBJ2-7	.
TGTGCCAGCAGTTACGGCGAGACCCAGTACTTC	CASSYGETQYF	11	.	TRBV6-5	TRBJ2-5	.
TGTGCCAGCAGCCCCCATGGGCGGGAGGGCCGGGAGACCCAGTACTTC	CASSPHGREGRETQYF	16	TRBD2	TRBV4-2	TRBJ2-5	.
TGTGCCAGCTCACCACCGGGTGAAGAGACCCAGTACTTC	CASSPPGEETQYF	13	.	TRBV18	TRBJ2-5	once
TGTGCCAGCAGGGCACAGGGGGAGGGCACAGATACGCAGTATTTT	CASRAQGEGTDTQYF	15	TRBD1	TRBV6-1	TRBJ2-3	once
TGTGCCAGCAGCGAGCCGACAGGGGGCTTGCAAGAGACCCAGTACTTC	CASSEPTGGLQETQYF	16	TRBD1	TRBV9	TRBJ2-5	.
TGTGCCAGCAGTGGGACAGGGGAGAGCCAGCCCCAGCATTTT	CASSGTGESQPQHF	14	TRBD1	TRBV28	TRBJ1-5	.
TGTGCCAGCAGTGTCCACGGGAACACTGAAGCTTTCTTT	CASSVHGNTEAFF	13	.	TRBV27	TRBJ1-1	.
TGCGCCAGCAGTCTCGACAGAGCCGGCGACGAGCAGTACTTC	CASSLDRAGDEQYF	14	.	TRBV5-1	TRBJ2-7	.
TGTGCCAGCAGCCCGGGACTAGCGGGAGGGCATGAGCAGTTCTTC	CASSPGLAGGHEQFF	15	TRBD2	TRBV5-6	TRBJ2-1	.
TGTGCCAGCAGCTTGACAGGGAACACTGAAGCTTTCTTT	CASSLTGNTEAFF	13	.	TRBV7-3	TRBJ1-1	.
TGTGCCATCGGGACAGGTTGGAGTGGGGCCAACGTCCTGACTTTC	CAIGTGWSGANVLTF	15	TRBD1	TRBV10-3	TRBJ2-6	.
TGCGCCAGCAGCCGTGGGGGCGGGAGGTTGCAAGAGACCCAGTACTTC	CASSRGGGRLQETQYF	16	TRBD2	TRBV5-1	TRBJ2-5	few
TGCAGCGTTGTCCCCCTAGGGGAAACCGGATCCTACGAGCAGTACTTC	CSVVPLGETGSYEQYF	16	.	TRBV29-1	TRBJ2-7	few
TGCGCCAGCAGCCAAGGGGGTAGGGCGGAAAAACTGTTTTTT	CASSQGGRAEKLFF	14	.	TRBV4-1	TRBJ1-4	.
TGCGCCAGCAGCCTGGGACAGACCTTTGCAACTAATGAAAAACTGTTTTTT	CASSLGQTFATNEKLFF	17	TRBD1	TRBV5-1	TRBJ1-4	.
TGTGCCAGCAGCTTTGGGGGGGCGGAGACCCAGTACTTC	CASSFGGAETQYF	13	.	TRBV7-2	TRBJ2-5	.
TGTGCCAGCAGCATTTACAGGGGAGGCGAGCAGTTCTTC	CASSIYRGGEQFF	13	.	TRBV5-6	TRBJ2-1	.
TGTGCCAGTAGTGTGGACTACTTGAACACTGAAGCTTTCTTT	CASSVDYLNTEAFF	14	.	TRBV19	TRBJ1-1	once
TGCGCCAGCAGCTTGGCGACGACGACAGATACGCAGTATTTT	CASSLATTTDTQYF	14	.	TRBV5-1	TRBJ2-3	.
TGTGCCAGCAGCCCGGGGGGGACAGGGGTCTACGAGCAGTACTTC	CASSPGGTGVYEQYF	15	TRBD1	TRBV9	TRBJ2-7	few
TGTGCCACCCGAAGACTAGCAGCTACCGGGGAGCTGTTTTTT	CATRRLAATGELFF	14	TRBD2	TRBV6-4	TRBJ2-2	.
TGTGCCAGCAGCCCCGGGACAGGGCGTTCCGAGCAGTACTTC	CASSPGTGRSEQYF	14	TRBD1	TRBV11-2	TRBJ2-7	many
TGTGCCAGCAGCCCCAAAGGGGGCGGCACAGATACGCAGTATTTT	CASSPKGGGTDTQYF	15	TRBD1	TRBV11-2	TRBJ2-3	.
TGCGCCAGCAGCTTGGGGGCCTCGGGGGCGCGGAACGAGCAGTACTTC	CASSLGASGARNEQYF	16	.	TRBV5-1	TRBJ2-7	few
TGTGCCAGCAGCGTAGGTGAGGACCCTTTCAATGAGCAGTTCTTC	CASSVGEDPFNEQFF	15	.	TRBV9	TRBJ2-1	few
TGCGCCAGCAGCTTACAGGGGCTCTACGAGCAGTACTTC	CASSLQGLYEQYF	13	TRBD1	TRBV5-1	TRBJ2-7	.
TGTGCCAGCACTACCTATGGGAACATTCAGTACTTC	CASTTYGNIQYF	12	.	TRBV6-6	TRBJ2-4	.
TGTGCCTGGAGTGTACGAGCGGACCTAGCCAAAAACATTCAGTACTTC	CAWSVRADLAKNIQYF	16	.	TRBV30	TRBJ2-4	.
TGTGCCATCAGTGAGTCGAGGGACGAGCAGTACTTC	CAISESRDEQYF	12	.	TRBV10-3	TRBJ2-7	.
TGTGCCAGCAGTTTAGACAGGGGTGGCACTGAAGCTTTCTTT	CASSLDRGGTEAFF	14	TRBD1	TRBV27	TRBJ1-1	.
TGTGCCAGCAGCTTAGTCAGACTAGCCTACAATGAGCAGTTCTTC	CASSLVRLAYNEQFF	15	.	TRBV7-2	TRBJ2-1	.
TGTGCCAGCAGCTTCCGAACAGGGTCCTACGAGCAGTACTTC	CASSFRTGSYEQYF	14	.	TRBV5-5	TRBJ2-7	.
TGTGCCAGCGGGGGGGCCCCTCGTGGGGGCTACACCTTC	CASGGAPRGGYTF	13	.	TRBV28	TRBJ1-2	.
TGTGCCAGCACCGACGTGGCGGCAGATGCGGCCGAGCAGTACTTC	CASTDVAADAAEQYF	15	.	TRBV25-1	TRBJ2-7	.
TGTGCCAGCTCAGCACCGCTGAGGGTAGGCTACGAGCAGTACTTC	CASSAPLRVGYEQYF	15	.	TRBV18	TRBJ2-7	.
TGTGCCAGTAGTATGTGGGTGAACACTGAAGCTTTCTTT	CASSMWVNTEAFF	13	.	TRBV19	TRBJ1-1	many
TGTGCCATCAGGGAAGGGGAACGGGGGACACCCCTCCACTTT	CAIREGERGTPLHF	14	.	TRBV10-3	TRBJ1-6	.